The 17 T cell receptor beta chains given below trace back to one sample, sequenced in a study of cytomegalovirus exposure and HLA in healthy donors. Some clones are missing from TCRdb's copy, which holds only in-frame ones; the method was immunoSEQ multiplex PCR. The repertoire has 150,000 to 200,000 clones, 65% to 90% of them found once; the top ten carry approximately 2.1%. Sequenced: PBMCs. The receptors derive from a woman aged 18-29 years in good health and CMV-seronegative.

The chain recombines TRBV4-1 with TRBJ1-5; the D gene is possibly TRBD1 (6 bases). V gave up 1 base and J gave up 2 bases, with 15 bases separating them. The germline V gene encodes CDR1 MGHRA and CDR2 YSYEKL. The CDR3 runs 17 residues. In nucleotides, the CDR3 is TGCGCCAGCAGCCAAGGTAGCCCCGGACAGCGCAATCAGCCCCAGCATTTT. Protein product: CASSQGSPGQRNQPQHF.

The CDR3 DNA sequence: TGCGCCAGCAGCCACCAGGGGTCCCACGAGCAGTACTTC. Translation gives CASSHQGSHEQYF. The gene calls are TRBV4-3 and TRBJ2-7; TRBD1 might be the D (6 bases). The CDR3 is 13 residues long. Germline V lookup: CDR1 LGHNA, CDR2 YSLEER. Trimming removed 3 bases at V and 5 bases at J, with 11 bases between.

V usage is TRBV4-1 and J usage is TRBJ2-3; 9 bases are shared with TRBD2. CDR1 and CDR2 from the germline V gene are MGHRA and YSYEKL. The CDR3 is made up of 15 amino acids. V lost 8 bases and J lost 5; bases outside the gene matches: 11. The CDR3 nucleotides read TGCGCCAGCCACAGGGCGGGAGGGGGACAAGATACGCAGTATTTT. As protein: CASHRAGGGQDTQYF.

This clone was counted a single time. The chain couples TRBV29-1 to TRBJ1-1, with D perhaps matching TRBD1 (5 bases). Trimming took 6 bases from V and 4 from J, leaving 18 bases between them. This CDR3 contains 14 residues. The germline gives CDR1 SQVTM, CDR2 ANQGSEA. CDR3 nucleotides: TGCAGCGTGGCCGGGGGGGAGGTAGTCACTGAAGCTTTCTTT. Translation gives CSVAGGEVVTEAFF.

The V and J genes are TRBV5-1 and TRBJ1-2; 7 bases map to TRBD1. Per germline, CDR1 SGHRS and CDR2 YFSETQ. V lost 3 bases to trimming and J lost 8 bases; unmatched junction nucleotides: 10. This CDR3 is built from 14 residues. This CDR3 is CASSSLTGSGGYTF. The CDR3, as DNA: TGCGCCAGCAGCTCCTTGACAGGGAGTGGCGGCTACACCTTC.

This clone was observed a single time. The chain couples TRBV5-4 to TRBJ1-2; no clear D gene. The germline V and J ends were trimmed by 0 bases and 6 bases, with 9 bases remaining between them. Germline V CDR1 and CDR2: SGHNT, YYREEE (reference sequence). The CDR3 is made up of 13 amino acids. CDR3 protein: CASSLGTFDGYTF. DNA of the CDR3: TGTGCCAGCAGCTTGGGAACTTTCGATGGCTACACCTTC.

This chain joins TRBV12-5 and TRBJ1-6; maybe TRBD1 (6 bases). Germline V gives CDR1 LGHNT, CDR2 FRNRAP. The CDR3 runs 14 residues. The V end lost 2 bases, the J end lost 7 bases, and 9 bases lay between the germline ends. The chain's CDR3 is CASGLTGLNSPLHF. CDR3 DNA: TGTGCTAGTGGTTTGACAGGGTTAAATTCACCCCTCCACTTT.

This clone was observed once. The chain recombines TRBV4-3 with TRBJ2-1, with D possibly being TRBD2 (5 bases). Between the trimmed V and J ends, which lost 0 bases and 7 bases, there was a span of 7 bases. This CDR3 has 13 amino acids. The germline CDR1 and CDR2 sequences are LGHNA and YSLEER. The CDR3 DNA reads TGCGCCAGCAGCCAAGAAAGGAGGAATGAGCAGTTCTTC. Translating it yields CASSQERRNEQFF.

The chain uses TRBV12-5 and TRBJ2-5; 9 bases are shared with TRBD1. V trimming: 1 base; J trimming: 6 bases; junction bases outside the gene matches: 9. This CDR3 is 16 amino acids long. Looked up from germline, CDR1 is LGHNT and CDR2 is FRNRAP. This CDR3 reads CASGLGATGGGKTQYF. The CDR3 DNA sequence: TGTGCTAGTGGTTTGGGCGCCACAGGGGGCGGGAAGACCCAGTACTTC.

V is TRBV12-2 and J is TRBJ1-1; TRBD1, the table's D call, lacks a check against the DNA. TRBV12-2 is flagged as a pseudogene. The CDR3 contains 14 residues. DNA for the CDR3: TGTGCAAGTCGCTTAGTGCCCTACAGGGGTGAAGCTTTCTTT. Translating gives CASRLVPYRGEAFF.

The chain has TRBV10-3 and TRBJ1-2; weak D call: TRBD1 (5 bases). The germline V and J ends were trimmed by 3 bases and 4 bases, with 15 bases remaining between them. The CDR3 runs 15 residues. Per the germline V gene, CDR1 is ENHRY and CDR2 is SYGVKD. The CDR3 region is CAISDGASTLYGYTF. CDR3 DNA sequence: TGTGCCATCAGTGATGGGGCCAGCACCCTCTATGGCTACACCTTC.

CDR3 bases: TGCGCCAGCAGCCAAGACAGGTATGACACTGAAGCTTTCTTT. Its translation: CASSQDRYDTEAFF. The V call is TRBV4-1, the J call TRBJ1-1; D ambiguous. This CDR3 contains 14 residues. Looked up from germline, CDR1 is MGHRA and CDR2 is YSYEKL. The V and J ends lost 0 bases and 3 bases respectively, with 8 bases between them.

The CDR3 DNA reads as TGCGCCAGCAGCCATCTAACAGGGAACACTGAAGCTTTCTTT. Protein product: CASSHLTGNTEAFF. The gene calls are TRBV4-1 and TRBJ1-1, with D possibly being TRBD1 (5 bases). Germline V CDR1 and CDR2: MGHRA, YSYEKL. The CDR3 spans 14 residues. Trimming removed 3 bases from V and 1 base from J, with 9 bases in between.

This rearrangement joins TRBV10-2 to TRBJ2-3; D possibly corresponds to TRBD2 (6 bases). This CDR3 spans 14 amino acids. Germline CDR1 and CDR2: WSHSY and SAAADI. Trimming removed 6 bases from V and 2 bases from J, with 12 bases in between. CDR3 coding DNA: TGCGCCAGCAGGGCTGTAGCGGACACAGATACGCAGTATTTT. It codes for CASRAVADTDTQYF.

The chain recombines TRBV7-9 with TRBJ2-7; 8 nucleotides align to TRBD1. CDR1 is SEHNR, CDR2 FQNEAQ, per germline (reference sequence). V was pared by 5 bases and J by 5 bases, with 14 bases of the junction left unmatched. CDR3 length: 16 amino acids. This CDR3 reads CASSPEDRAPRNEQYF. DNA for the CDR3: TGTGCCAGCAGCCCAGAGGACAGGGCCCCCCGGAACGAGCAGTACTTC. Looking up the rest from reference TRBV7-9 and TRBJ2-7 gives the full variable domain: DTGVSQNPRHKITKRGQNVTFRCDPISEHNRLYWYRQTLGQGPEFLTYFQNEAQLEKSRLLSDRFSAERPKGSFSTLEIQRTEQGDSAMYLCASSPEDRAPRNEQYFGPGTRLTVT.

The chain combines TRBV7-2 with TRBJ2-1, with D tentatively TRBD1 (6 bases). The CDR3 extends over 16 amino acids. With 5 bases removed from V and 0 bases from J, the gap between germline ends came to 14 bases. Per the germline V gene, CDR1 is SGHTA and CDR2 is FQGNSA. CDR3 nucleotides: TGTGCCAGCAGCCCTTTCGTAGGGGGCTCCTACAATGAGCAGTTCTTC. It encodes CASSPFVGGSYNEQFF.

The DNA of the CDR3 is TGCAGCGTTGTTGTCAGCTCCTACGAGCAGTACTTC. Protein product: CSVVVSSYEQYF. V is TRBV29-1 and J is TRBJ2-7, with D uncertain. Germline V gene data show CDR1 as SQVTM and CDR2 as ANQGSEA. The CDR3 is made up of 12 amino acids. V lost 4 bases to trimming and J lost 0 bases, with 7 bases between them.